This is a list of T cell receptor beta chains from one sample in a study of OX40 agonist ivuxolimab in advanced cancers. Clones were sequenced by immunoSEQ multiplex PCR, and TCRdb holds only the in-frame ones, with some missing. The table records around 53,000 clones, 70% to 90% of them present only once. The source material was CD4+ or CD8+ T cells sorted from blood, sampled in a trial of the OX40 agonist ivuxolimab. These TCRs come from an adult with an advanced solid tumor such as melanoma, head and neck, liver or kidney cancer. The CDR3 runs from the conserved cysteine through the conserved F or W.

v_call cdr3_aa
TRBV28 CASSLLQGAHVVTQYF
TRBV5-1 CASSPGLNYGYTF
TRBV19 CASSIAVFAGLGQPQHF
TRBV6-5 CASSYVGIIQETQYF
TRBV5-1 CASSPGLDFYNEQFF
TRBV28 CASSMWGPATNEKLFF
TRBV2 CASSGSESSTDTQYF
TRBV5-4 CASSSPTYEQYF
TRBV5-1 CASSLRLDEETQYF
TRBV11-3 CASSIYRGGTEAFF
TRBV28 CASRRGAQENTIYF
TRBV27 CASSPLSGFRTDTQYF
TRBV28 CASSPTTYEQYF
TRBV28 CASSSRWTSSYNEQFF
TRBV5-1 CASSLASGGESFGETQYF
TRBV5-1 CASSLEGATSTGELFF
TRBV7-9 CASSHGLAAHNEQFF
TRBV6-1 CASSAQGLAKNIQYF
TRBV5-1 CASSTTYEQYF
TRBV19 CASSIGQGVVYEQYF
TRBV28 CASSSLGWASGNTIYF
TRBV10-3 CAISESGSGNTIYF
TRBV5-5 CASSLVGRGNEQFF
TRBV7-8 CASSLAGGNQYF
TRBV19 CASGASYEQYF
TRBV5-1 CASSVPDSVEKLFF
TRBV7-3 CASSGQGQETQYF
TRBV10-2 CASTPDGSTYEQYF
TRBV5-1 CASRTSGSSYNEQFF
TRBV19 CASSGREIVSGANVLTF
TRBV7-7 CASSLELGTQYF
TRBV15 CATSRQVNTEAFF